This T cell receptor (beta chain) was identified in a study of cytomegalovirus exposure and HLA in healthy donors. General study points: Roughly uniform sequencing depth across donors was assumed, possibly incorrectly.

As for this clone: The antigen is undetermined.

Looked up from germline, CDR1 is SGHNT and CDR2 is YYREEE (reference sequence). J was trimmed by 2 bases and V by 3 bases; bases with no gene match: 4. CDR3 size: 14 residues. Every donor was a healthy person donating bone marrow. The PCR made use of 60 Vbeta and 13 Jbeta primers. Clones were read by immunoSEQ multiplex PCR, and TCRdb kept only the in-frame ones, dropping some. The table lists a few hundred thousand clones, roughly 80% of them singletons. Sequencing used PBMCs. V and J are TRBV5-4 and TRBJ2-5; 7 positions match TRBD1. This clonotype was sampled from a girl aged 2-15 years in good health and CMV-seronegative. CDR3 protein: CASSSRTGQETQYF. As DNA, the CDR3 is TGTGCCAGCAGCTCGCGGACAGGTCAAGAGACCCAGTACTTC.